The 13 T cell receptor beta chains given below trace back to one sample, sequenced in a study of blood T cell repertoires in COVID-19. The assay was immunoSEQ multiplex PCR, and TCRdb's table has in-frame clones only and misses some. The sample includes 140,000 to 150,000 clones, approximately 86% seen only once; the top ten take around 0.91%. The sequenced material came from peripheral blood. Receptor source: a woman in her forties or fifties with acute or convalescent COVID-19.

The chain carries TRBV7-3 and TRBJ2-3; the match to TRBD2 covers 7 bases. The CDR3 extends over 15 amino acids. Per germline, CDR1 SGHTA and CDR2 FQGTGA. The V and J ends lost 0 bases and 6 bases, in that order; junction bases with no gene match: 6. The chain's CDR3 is CASSLTSGDVDTQYF. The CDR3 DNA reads TGTGCCAGCAGCTTAACGAGCGGGGACGTGGATACGCAGTATTTT.

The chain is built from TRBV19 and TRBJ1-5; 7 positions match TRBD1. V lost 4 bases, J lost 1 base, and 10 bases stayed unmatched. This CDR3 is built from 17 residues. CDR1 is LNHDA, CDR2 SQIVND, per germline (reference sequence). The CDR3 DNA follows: TGTGCCAGTAGTACCCGCCCAACAGGGGTAAGCAATCAGCCCCAGCATTTT. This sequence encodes CASSTRPTGVSNQPQHF.

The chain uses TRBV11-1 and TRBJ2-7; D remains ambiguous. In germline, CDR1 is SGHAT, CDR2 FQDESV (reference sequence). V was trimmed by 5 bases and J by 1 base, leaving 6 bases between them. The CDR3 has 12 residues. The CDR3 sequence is CASSLLSYEQYF. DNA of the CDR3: TGTGCCAGCAGCCTCCTATCCTACGAGCAGTACTTC. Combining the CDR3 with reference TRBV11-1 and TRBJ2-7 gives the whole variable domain EAEVAQSPRYKITEKSQAVAFWCDPISGHATLYWYRQILGQGPELLVQFQDESVVDDSQLPKDRFSAERLKGVDSTLKIQPAELGDSAMYLCASSLLSYEQYFGPGTRLTVT.

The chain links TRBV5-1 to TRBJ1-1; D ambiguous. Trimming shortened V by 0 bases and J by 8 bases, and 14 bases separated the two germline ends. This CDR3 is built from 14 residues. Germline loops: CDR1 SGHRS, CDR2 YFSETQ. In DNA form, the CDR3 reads TGCGCCAGCAGCTTGGATTACGGGGTTTCAGAAGCTTTCTTT. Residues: CASSLDYGVSEAFF.

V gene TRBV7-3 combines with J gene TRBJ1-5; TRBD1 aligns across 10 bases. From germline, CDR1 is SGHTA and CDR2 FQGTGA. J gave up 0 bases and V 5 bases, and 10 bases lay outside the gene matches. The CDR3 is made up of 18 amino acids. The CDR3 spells CASSSPGQGLHSNQPQHF. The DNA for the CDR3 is TGTGCCAGCAGCAGCCCGGGACAGGGGCTCCATAGCAATCAGCCCCAGCATTTT. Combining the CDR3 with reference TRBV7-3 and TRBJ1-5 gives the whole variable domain GAGVSQTPSNKVTEKGKYVELRCDPISGHTALYWYRQSLGQGPEFLIYFQGTGAADDSGLPNDRFFAVRPEGSVSTLKIQRTERGDSAVYLCASSSPGQGLHSNQPQHFGDGTRLSIL.

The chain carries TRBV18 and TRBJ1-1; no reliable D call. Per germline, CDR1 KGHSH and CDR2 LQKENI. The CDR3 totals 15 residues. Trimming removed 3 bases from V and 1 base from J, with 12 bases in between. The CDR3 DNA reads TGTGCCAGCTCACCCGGTGCTTTCTGGAACACTGAAGCTTTCTTT. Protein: CASSPGAFWNTEAFF.

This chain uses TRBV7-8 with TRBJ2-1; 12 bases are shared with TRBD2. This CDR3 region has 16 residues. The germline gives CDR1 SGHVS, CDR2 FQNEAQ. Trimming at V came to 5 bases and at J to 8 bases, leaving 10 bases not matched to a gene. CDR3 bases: TGTGCCAGCAGCCCCAAGACTAGCGGGGGAGGAGATGAGCAGTTCTTC. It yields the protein CASSPKTSGGGDEQFF. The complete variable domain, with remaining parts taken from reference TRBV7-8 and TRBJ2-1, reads GAGVSQSPRYKVAKRGQDVALRCDPISGHVSLFWYQQALGQGPEFLTYFQNEAQLDKSGLPSDRFFAERPEGSVSTLKIQRTQQEDSAVYLCASSPKTSGGGDEQFFGPGTRLTVL.

CDR3 bases: TGCAGCGTTGACACCGGGCGACAGGGGGCTAACTATGGCTACACCTTC. This codes for CSVDTGRQGANYGYTF. The chain employs TRBV29-1 and TRBJ1-2; 9 bases match TRBD1. The CDR3 is 16 residues long. CDR1 is SQVTM and CDR2 is ANQGSEA in the germline V gene. V was clipped by 3 bases and J by 0 bases; unmatched bases: 8.

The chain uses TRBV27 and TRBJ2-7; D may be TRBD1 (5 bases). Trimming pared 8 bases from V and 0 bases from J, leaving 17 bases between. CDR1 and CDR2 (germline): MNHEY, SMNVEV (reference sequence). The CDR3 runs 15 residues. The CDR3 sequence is CASGAVAGFSYEQYF. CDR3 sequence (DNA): TGTGCCAGCGGAGCCGTGGCAGGGTTCTCCTACGAGCAGTACTTC.

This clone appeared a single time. CDR3 sequence reads: CASTLCSYEQYF. CDR3 DNA sequence: TGTGCCAGCACCCTCTGCTCCTACGAGCAGTACTTC. The rearrangement links TRBV12-1 to TRBJ2-7; the DNA was not compared with TRBD2, the D call given in the table. TRBV12-1 is deemed a pseudogene. This CDR3 has 12 amino acids.

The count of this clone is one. The CDR3 here is CASSFGQGDEQFF. DNA of the CDR3: TGTGCCAGCAGCTTTGGACAGGGTGATGAGCAGTTCTTC. J is TRBJ2-1 and V is TRBV5-4; 8 bases are a match to TRBD1. Germline values: CDR1 SGHNT, CDR2 YYREEE (reference sequence). The CDR3 loop spans 13 amino acids. Trimming removed 2 bases from V and 8 bases from J; junction bases left unmatched: 3.

The CDR3 DNA reads as TGTGCCAGCAGCTCTGCGGGGGGGCTAACTAACTATGGCTACACCTTC. Protein product: CASSSAGGLTNYGYTF. The chain has TRBV7-2 and TRBJ1-2; tentatively, D is TRBD1 (6 bases). The CDR3 consists of 16 residues. Trimming removed 4 bases from V and 0 bases from J, with 15 bases in between. The germline V gene encodes CDR1 SGHTA and CDR2 FQGNSA. Supplemented by reference TRBV7-2 and TRBJ1-2, the full variable domain reads GAGVSQSPSNKVTEKGKDVELRCDPISGHTALYWYRQSLGQGLEFLIYFQGNSAPDKSGLPSDRFSAERTGGSVSTLTIQRTQQEDSAVYLCASSSAGGLTNYGYTFGSGTRLTVV.

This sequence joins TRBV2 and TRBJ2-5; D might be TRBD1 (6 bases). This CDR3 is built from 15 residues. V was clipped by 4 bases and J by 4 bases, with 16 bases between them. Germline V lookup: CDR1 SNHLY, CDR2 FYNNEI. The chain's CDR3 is CASSVFRGGGETQYF. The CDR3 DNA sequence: TGTGCCAGCAGTGTCTTCAGGGGCGGAGGAGAGACCCAGTACTTC.